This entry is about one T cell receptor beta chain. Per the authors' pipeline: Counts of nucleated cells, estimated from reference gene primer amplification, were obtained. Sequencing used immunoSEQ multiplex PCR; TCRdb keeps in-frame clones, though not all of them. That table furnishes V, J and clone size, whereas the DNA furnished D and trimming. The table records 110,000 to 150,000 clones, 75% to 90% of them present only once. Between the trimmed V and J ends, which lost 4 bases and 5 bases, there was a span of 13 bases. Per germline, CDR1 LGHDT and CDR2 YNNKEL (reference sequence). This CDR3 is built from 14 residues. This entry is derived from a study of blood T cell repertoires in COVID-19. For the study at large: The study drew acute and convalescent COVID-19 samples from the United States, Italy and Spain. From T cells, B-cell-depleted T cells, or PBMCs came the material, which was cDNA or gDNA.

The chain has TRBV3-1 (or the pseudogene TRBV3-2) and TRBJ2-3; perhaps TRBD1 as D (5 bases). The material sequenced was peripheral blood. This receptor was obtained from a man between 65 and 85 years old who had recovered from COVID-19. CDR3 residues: CASSPNPTGDTQYF. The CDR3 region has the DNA TGTGCCAGCAGCCCAAACCCCACAGGAGATACGCAGTATTTT.